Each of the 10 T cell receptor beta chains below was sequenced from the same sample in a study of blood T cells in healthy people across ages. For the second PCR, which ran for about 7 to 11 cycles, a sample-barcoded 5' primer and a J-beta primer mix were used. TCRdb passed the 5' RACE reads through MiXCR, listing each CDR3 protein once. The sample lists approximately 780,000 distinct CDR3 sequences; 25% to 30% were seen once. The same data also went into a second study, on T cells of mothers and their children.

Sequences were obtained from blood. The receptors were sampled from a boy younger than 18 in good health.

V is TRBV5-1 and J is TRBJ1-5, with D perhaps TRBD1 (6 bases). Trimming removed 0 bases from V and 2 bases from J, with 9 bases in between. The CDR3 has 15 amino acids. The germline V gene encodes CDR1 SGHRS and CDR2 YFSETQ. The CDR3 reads CASSLAGAGNQPQHF. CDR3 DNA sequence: TGCGCCAGCAGCTTGGCAGGGGCGGGCAATCAGCCCCAGCATTTT.

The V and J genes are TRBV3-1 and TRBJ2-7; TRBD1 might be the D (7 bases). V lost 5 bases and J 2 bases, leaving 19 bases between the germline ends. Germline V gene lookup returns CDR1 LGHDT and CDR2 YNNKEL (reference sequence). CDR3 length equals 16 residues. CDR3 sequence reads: CASSWTIGTAAYEQYF. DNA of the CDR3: TGTGCCAGCAGCTGGACTATCGGGACAGCAGCCTACGAGCAGTACTTC.

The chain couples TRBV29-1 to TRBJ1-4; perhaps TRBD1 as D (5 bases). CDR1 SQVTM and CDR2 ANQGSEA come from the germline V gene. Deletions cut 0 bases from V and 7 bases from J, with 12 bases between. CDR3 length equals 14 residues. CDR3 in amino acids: CSVEDLGAREKLFF. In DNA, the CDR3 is TGCAGCGTTGAAGATCTAGGGGCACGTGAAAAACTGTTTTTT.

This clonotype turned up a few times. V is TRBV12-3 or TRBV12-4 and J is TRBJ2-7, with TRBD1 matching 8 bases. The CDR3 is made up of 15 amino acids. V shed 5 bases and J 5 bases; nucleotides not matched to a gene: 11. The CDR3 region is CASSQTGGNVDEQYF. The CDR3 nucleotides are TGTGCCAGCAGTCAAACAGGGGGAAATGTTGACGAGCAGTACTTC.

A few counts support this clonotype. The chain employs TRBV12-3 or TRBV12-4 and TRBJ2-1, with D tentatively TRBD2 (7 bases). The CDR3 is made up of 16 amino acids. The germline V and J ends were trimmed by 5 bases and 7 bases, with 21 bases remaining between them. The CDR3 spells CASSVTWGGHANEQFF. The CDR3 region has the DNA TGTGCCAGCAGTGTCACCTGGGGGGGACATGCAAATGAGCAGTTCTTC.

In nucleotides, the CDR3 is TGCGCCAGCAGCTCAACAGGACAGGGATCTACCGAGCAGTACTTC. This encodes CASSSTGQGSTEQYF. The rearrangement joins TRBV5-1 to TRBJ2-7; 8 bases are a match to TRBD1. V dropped 3 bases and J dropped 6; count of bases not matched to a gene: 11. Germline V gives CDR1 SGHRS, CDR2 YFSETQ. The length of the CDR3 is 15 residues.

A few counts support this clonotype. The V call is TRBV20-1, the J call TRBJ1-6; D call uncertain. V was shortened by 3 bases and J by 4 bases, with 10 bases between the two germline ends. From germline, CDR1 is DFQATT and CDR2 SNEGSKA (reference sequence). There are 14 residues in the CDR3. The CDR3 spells CSARPLDYNSPLHF. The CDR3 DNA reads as TGCAGTGCTAGGCCCTTGGATTATAATTCACCCCTCCACTTT.

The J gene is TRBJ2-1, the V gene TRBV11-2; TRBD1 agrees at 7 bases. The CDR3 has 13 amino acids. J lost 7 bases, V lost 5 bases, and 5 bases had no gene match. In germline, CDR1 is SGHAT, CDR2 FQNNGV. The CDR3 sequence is CASSAVQGNEQFF. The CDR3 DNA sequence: TGTGCCAGCAGCGCCGTACAGGGGAATGAGCAGTTCTTC.

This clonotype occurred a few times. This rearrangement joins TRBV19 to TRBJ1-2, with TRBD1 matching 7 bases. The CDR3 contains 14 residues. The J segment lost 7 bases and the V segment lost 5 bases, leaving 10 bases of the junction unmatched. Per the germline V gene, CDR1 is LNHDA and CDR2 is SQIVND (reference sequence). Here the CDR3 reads CASSPPGGVSGYTF. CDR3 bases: TGTGCCAGTAGTCCCCCAGGGGGGGTGAGTGGCTACACCTTC. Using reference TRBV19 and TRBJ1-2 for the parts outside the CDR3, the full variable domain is DGGITQSPKYLFRKEGQNVTLSCEQNLNHDAMYWYRQDPGQGLRLIYYSQIVNDFQKGDIAEGYSVSREKKESFPLTVTSAQKNPTAFYLCASSPPGGVSGYTFGSGTRLTVV.

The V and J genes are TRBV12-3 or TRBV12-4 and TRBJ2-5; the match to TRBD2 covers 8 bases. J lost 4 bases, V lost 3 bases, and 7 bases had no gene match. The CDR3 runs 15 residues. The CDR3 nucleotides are TGTGCCAGCAGTTTTCGGGTAGCGGGGCCAGAGACCCAGTACTTC. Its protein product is CASSFRVAGPETQYF.